Described below is a single T cell receptor (beta chain) sequence and its context. The antigen is undetermined. The data originate from a study of T cell responses to AZD1222 COVID-19 vaccine. Only in-frame clones appear in the TCRdb table, and some are missing; sequencing was by immunoSEQ multiplex PCR. Of about 39,000 clones listed, about 92% are singletons. Study-wide results and caveats: Donors were chiefly white British, with a greater number of females, and clonal diversity was perhaps underestimated. At baseline, just six AZD1222 recipients tested seropositive. All repertoire sampling was performed exclusively after the peak T cell response.

Pooled together were second doses at about 4 or about 12 weeks. With 8 bases removed from V and 0 bases from J, the gap between germline ends came to 11 bases. Germline CDR1 reads LGHNA; CDR2 reads YSLEER. This CDR3 comprises 14 residues. The source was peripheral blood, collected 28 days after the second AZD1222 dose. The source is an adult who received the AZD1222 COVID-19 vaccine. The chain uses TRBV4-3 and TRBJ2-1, with D perhaps matching TRBD2 (6 bases). The CDR3 loop reads CASSRRGSYNEQFF. CDR3 nucleotides: TGCGCCAGCTCCCGGCGGGGCTCCTACAATGAGCAGTTCTTC.